This T cell receptor beta chain was sequenced for a study of metastatic and nonmetastatic thyroid tumors (TCRdb year 2020). Regarding the study in general: The researchers compared repertoires between peripheral blood samples and tumor or nodule tissue samples from patients with malignant or benign thyroid disease. Findings and caveats that apply to the study as a whole: TCR beta diversity was reported as significantly higher in malignant tumors than in benign nodules, in both blood and tumor samples.

V and J lose 4 bases and 1 base, and a span of 11 bases separates them. The germline V gene yields SGHVS for CDR1 and FQNEAQ for CDR2. The CDR3 contains 15 residues, cysteine and phenylalanine counted. Only the CDR3 part of the read is kept: 45 bases, read in frame from the first base. The protocol used for the library was PCR. The listed sequencing device is Illumina HiSeq 4000. High-throughput sequencing was used to profile the TCR beta-chain CDR3 region of each patient. The authors' analysis ran thus. CDR3 differences across clinicopathological groups were used to build a classifier for discriminating distant-metastatic papillary thyroid cancer patients. Repertoire diversity was assessed with the Shannon index, and tumor-blood repertoire similarity with the Morisita-Horn index. The public reads were reprocessed in TCRdb via fastp at Q25 and MiXCR, keeping in-frame beta chains. None of the V and J calls come from the authors' own analysis; TCRdb made them. The table for this sample lists roughly 25,000 clones; about an eighth of them were counted only once. The ten largest clones add up to roughly 13% of the sample.

None of the patients had been given any treatment before thyroid surgery. Patient clinical samples collected from about 2011 to 2019 were retrospectively analysed using T-cell receptor beta sequencing. This clone was seen many times. Its antigen is currently not known. It has no much larger one-base neighbor in the sample; base qualities were not kept. The sequence was obtained from a female donor with papillary thyroid cancer or a benign thyroid nodule (not recorded which). Some clones in this sample may be carry-over from other donors' samples. Sequencing was done on a sample of blood. The V gene is TRBV7-8 and the J gene is TRBJ1-3; there is no confident call for the D gene. DNA sequence: TGTGCCAGCAGCTCGACGGGTACTTCTGGAAACACCATATATTTT. This encodes CASSSTGTSGNTIYF.